Presented here are 27 T cell receptor beta chains from one specimen sequenced in a study of vaccination and CD4 T cells after COVID-19. Cultured CD4+ T-cell DNA underwent Oncomine TCR Beta short-read sequencing. TCRdb re-called the PCR reads with MiXCR, one entry per CDR3 protein. The sample lists some 10,000 distinct CDR3 sequences; under 50% were seen once. Regarding treatment: roughly ten-day PBMC culture with coronavirus spike peptide pools or control peptides (ViraFEST assay). Their antigens are not known. This specimen consisted of cultured CD4+ T cells from blood, obtained after SARS-CoV-2 vaccination. The receptors were gathered from a human donor with COVID-19.

The V and J genes are TRBV11-3 and TRBJ1-1, with D tentatively TRBD1 (5 bases). In germline, CDR1 is SGHNT, CDR2 YENEEA. The CDR3 is made up of 14 amino acids. V lost 6 bases, J lost 6 bases, and 17 bases lay in between. The CDR3 region has the DNA TGTGCCAGCAGACCCCTTGGCCAGGGCGCTGAAGCTTTCTTT. Protein sequence: CASRPLGQGAEAFF.

This clonotype has only a few counts. V usage is TRBV2 and J usage is TRBJ1-6; D possibly corresponds to TRBD1 (6 bases). Trimming removed 6 bases from V and 2 bases from J, with 8 bases in between. The V gene's germline CDR1 is SNHLY and CDR2 FYNNEI. The CDR3 runs 14 residues. The CDR3 protein is CASRPGAYNSPLHF. The CDR3 bases are TGTGCCAGCAGACCAGGGGCCTATAATTCACCCCTCCACTTT.

V usage is TRBV5-1 and J usage is TRBJ2-5; no reliable D call. The CDR3 extends over 12 amino acids. Trimming removed 0 bases from V and 6 bases from J, with 6 bases in between. The germline V gene has CDR1 SGHRS and CDR2 YFSETQ. The CDR3 DNA is TGCGCCAGCAGCTTGGACGGACAGACCCAGTACTTC. This gives the protein CASSLDGQTQYF.

This chain joins TRBV20-1 and TRBJ2-5, with D perhaps matching TRBD1 (6 bases). The CDR3 is made up of 14 amino acids. Germline V lookup: CDR1 DFQATT, CDR2 SNEGSKA (reference sequence). V was pared by 3 bases and J by 4 bases, with 15 bases between. CDR3 in amino acids: CSARRTASGETQYF. The CDR3 nucleotides are TGCAGTGCTAGGAGGACAGCCTCTGGAGAGACCCAGTACTTC.

The gene calls are TRBV2 and TRBJ2-5; possibly TRBD1 for D (5 bases). The V gene's germline CDR1 is SNHLY and CDR2 FYNNEI. The CDR3 loop spans 11 amino acids. V lost 6 bases to trimming and J lost 7 bases, with 9 bases between them. The CDR3 nucleotides read TGTGCCAGCAGGACAGCCGTGACCCAGTACTTC. Protein: CASRTAVTQYF.

The table lists this clonotype with a count of one. This chain links TRBV25-1 with TRBJ1-1; TRBD1 is a possible D gene (5 bases). The CDR3 extends over 14 amino acids. Trimming left V 5 bases short and J 0 bases short, with 10 bases between. Germline V gene sequence: CDR1 MGHDK, CDR2 SYGVNS. The CDR3 DNA reads as TGTGCCAGCAGTAGGGCAGGGATGAACACTGAAGCTTTCTTT. Translating gives CASSRAGMNTEAFF.

This chain uses TRBV5-6 with TRBJ2-3; TRBD2 matches at 10 bases. After removal of 0 bases from V and 3 bases from J, the junction contained 7 bases not matched to a gene. Germline V lookup: CDR1 SGHDT, CDR2 YYEEEE. This CDR3 comprises 17 residues. The CDR3 reads CASSLARTSGYTDTQYF. The CDR3 DNA reads TGTGCCAGCAGCTTGGCGCGGACTAGCGGCTATACAGATACGCAGTATTTT.

V gene TRBV24-1 combines with J gene TRBJ2-1, with D hard to call. Germline V lookup: CDR1 KGHDR, CDR2 SFDVKD. Trimming stripped 7 bases from V and 5 bases from J, with 11 bases between. The CDR3 length is 13 residues. The CDR3 reads CATRTPGDNEQFF. Here the CDR3 DNA reads TGTGCCACCAGGACGCCAGGAGACAATGAGCAGTTCTTC.

The rearrangement links TRBV28 to TRBJ2-7; 7 bases agree with TRBD1. Looked up from germline, CDR1 is MDHEN and CDR2 is SYDVKM. CDR3 size: 14 residues. Germline trimming cut 6 bases from V and 2 bases from J; bases unmatched to any gene: 7. In DNA form, the CDR3 reads TGTGCCAGCAGAGTCCAGGGGGAGCCCTACGAGCAGTACTTC. Protein sequence: CASRVQGEPYEQYF.

This clonotype was seen a handful of times. This rearrangement joins TRBV15 to TRBJ2-2; 7 bases are shared with TRBD1. Germline CDR1 reads LNHNV; CDR2 reads YYDKDF (reference sequence). Trimming removed 3 bases from V and 9 bases from J; junction bases left unmatched: 4. CDR3 size: 13 residues. The CDR3, as DNA: TGTGCCACCAGCAGCGACAGGGTGAGGGAGCTGTTTTTT. It specifies CATSSDRVRELFF.

The chain has TRBV20-1 and TRBJ2-3, with a weak D call TRBD1 (6 bases). Trimming stripped 4 bases from V and 0 bases from J, with 17 bases between. The CDR3 covers 16 residues. Germline-derived CDR1 and CDR2 are DFQATT and SNEGSKA (reference sequence). Written as DNA, the CDR3 is TGCAGTGCTAAAAGGGTGTCGAGGGGGAGCACAGATACGCAGTATTTT. Translating it yields CSAKRVSRGSTDTQYF.

The rearrangement links TRBV28 to TRBJ1-2; D is unclear. This CDR3 has 13 amino acids. V was pared by 2 bases and J by 2 bases, with 6 bases between. Germline CDR1 and CDR2: MDHEN and SYDVKM. CDR3 residues: CASSLTMNYGYTF. In nucleotides, the CDR3 is TGTGCCAGCAGTTTAACAATGAACTATGGCTACACCTTC.

J is TRBJ2-7 and V is TRBV10-3; D is possibly TRBD1 or TRBD2 (7 bases each). Trimming took 6 bases from V and 2 from J, leaving 11 bases between them. The germline V gene encodes CDR1 ENHRY and CDR2 SYGVKD. This CDR3 region has 13 residues. This chain's CDR3 is CAIRGGTAYEQYF. As DNA, the CDR3 is TGTGCCATCAGGGGGGGGACAGCCTACGAGCAGTACTTC.

The CDR3 reads CASSDRPGEDTEAFF. CDR3 nucleotides: TGCGCCAGCAGTGACCGTCCAGGGGAGGACACTGAAGCTTTCTTT. This sequence joins TRBV10-2 and TRBJ1-1; maybe TRBD1 (6 bases). Trimming pared 3 bases from V and 3 bases from J, leaving 14 bases between. This CDR3 is 15 amino acids long. Germline CDR1 WSHSY, CDR2 SAAADI.

The chain uses TRBV10-3 and TRBJ1-5; tentatively, D is TRBD1 (6 bases). The CDR3 contains 14 residues. The germline V gene has CDR1 ENHRY and CDR2 SYGVKD. The V and J ends lost 6 bases and 8 bases respectively, with 17 bases between them. CDR3 loop: CAISAGHRIEPQHF. For the CDR3, the DNA is TGTGCCATCAGCGCGGGACACCGAATCGAGCCCCAGCATTTT.

This clonotype appeared a few times. The rearrangement uses TRBV6-1 and TRBJ1-1; D call uncertain. Germline loops: CDR1 MNHNS, CDR2 SASEGT. This CDR3 region has 14 residues. V was shortened by 5 bases and J by 5 bases, with 15 bases between the two germline ends. The CDR3 protein is CASSRGSVGTEAFF. The CDR3 region has the DNA TGTGCCAGCAGTAGAGGGTCGGTTGGTACTGAAGCTTTCTTT.

This CDR3 is CASSRDYSKADTQYF. Here the CDR3 DNA reads TGTGCCAGTAGTCGGGACTACTCAAAGGCAGATACGCAGTATTTT. The chain has TRBV19 and TRBJ2-3, with 7 bases lining up with TRBD2. Trimming at V came to 5 bases and at J to 4 bases, leaving 9 bases not matched to a gene. Germline CDR1 and CDR2: LNHDA and SQIVND (reference sequence). The CDR3 is 15 amino acids.

In this sample, this clonotype turned up a few times. The genes are TRBV6-5 and TRBJ2-3; perhaps TRBD1 as D (5 bases). The ends were cut back, 0 bases at V and 4 bases at J, with 11 bases in the middle. This CDR3 contains 15 residues. Germline V gives CDR1 MNHEY, CDR2 SVGAGI. The CDR3 is CASSYSLAGSDTQYF. DNA of the CDR3: TGTGCCAGCAGTTACTCTTTGGCAGGGTCAGATACGCAGTATTTT.

The genes are TRBV12-3 or TRBV12-4 and TRBJ1-5; D may be TRBD1 (6 bases). This CDR3 contains 14 residues. V lost 7 bases and J 3 bases, leaving 13 bases between the germline ends. The CDR3 reads CASTATGNNQPQHF. Here the CDR3 DNA reads TGTGCCAGCACCGCAACAGGGAACAATCAGCCCCAGCATTTT.

This clonotype was found a few times. The V call is TRBV28, the J call TRBJ2-7; 10 nucleotides align to TRBD2. In germline, CDR1 is MDHEN, CDR2 SYDVKM. The CDR3 has 16 amino acids. V shed 4 bases and J 9 bases; nucleotides not matched to a gene: 15. The CDR3 here is CASSYPAQRGGVWQYF. CDR3 coding DNA: TGTGCCAGCAGTTACCCCGCCCAGCGGGGGGGTGTTTGGCAGTACTTC.

The CDR3 region is CASNTGDGNTEAFF. The DNA of the CDR3 is TGTGCCAGCAACACAGGGGACGGGAACACTGAAGCTTTCTTT. The chain employs TRBV7-9 and TRBJ1-1, with 7 bases identical to TRBD1. The V and J ends lost 7 bases and 1 base, in that order; junction bases with no gene match: 6. Germline CDR1 SEHNR, CDR2 FQNEAQ (reference sequence). The CDR3 has 14 residues.

This clonotype was counted between two and nine times. The gene calls are TRBV24-1 and TRBJ2-3; no definite D call. This CDR3 is 14 amino acids long. Germline CDR1 and CDR2: KGHDR and SFDVKD. V was cut by 6 bases and J by 0 bases, with 9 bases left in between. In DNA, the CDR3 is TGTGCCACCAGTATGACGGAGAGCACAGATACGCAGTATTTT. Translating gives CATSMTESTDTQYF.

This chain links TRBV6-2 or TRBV6-3 with TRBJ1-1; 8 bases map to TRBD1. Germline V gene lookup returns CDR1 MNHEY and CDR2 SVGEGT. J gave up 10 bases and V 7 bases, and 5 bases lay outside the gene matches. This CDR3 has 11 amino acids. CDR3 in amino acids: CASTTGQGAFF. As DNA, the CDR3 is TGTGCCAGCACTACCGGACAGGGAGCTTTCTTT.

The chain joins TRBV7-9 to TRBJ2-3; 8 nucleotides line up with TRBD2. The germline CDR1 and CDR2 sequences are SEHNR and FQNEAQ (reference sequence). The junction had 5 bases not matched to a gene; V was cut back by 4 bases and J by 2 bases. The length of the CDR3 is 15 residues. This CDR3 reads CASSSQRGTTDTQYF. CDR3 bases: TGTGCCAGCAGCTCTCAGCGGGGGACCACAGATACGCAGTATTTT.

The chain uses TRBV6-1 and TRBJ2-7; D may be TRBD1 (5 bases). This CDR3 has 14 residues. Germline CDR1 and CDR2: MNHNS and SASEGT. Trimming left V 7 bases short and J 7 bases short, with 20 bases between. The CDR3 protein is CASTIGQSHREQYF. As DNA, the CDR3 is TGTGCCAGCACCATCGGACAATCCCATAGGGAGCAGTACTTC.

The chain links TRBV7-3 to TRBJ2-3; 10 nucleotides match TRBD2. CDR3 size: 16 residues. V gave up 5 bases and J gave up 6 bases; unmatched junction bases: 11. Germline CDR1 reads SGHTA; CDR2 reads FQGTGA. The CDR3, as DNA: TGTGCCAGCAGCCCTTCCGAGCGGGGGGGCCGGGATACGCAGTATTTT. Its translation is CASSPSERGGRDTQYF.

Sample share makes this clonotype large. This sequence joins TRBV6-1 and TRBJ1-6; D unclear. Germline CDR1 MNHNS, CDR2 SASEGT. Trimming pared 4 bases from V and 10 bases from J, leaving 26 bases between. The CDR3 length is 18 residues. The CDR3 DNA is TGTGCCAGCAGTGCTCCCGTCCCTGGTACGGCGATCTTCTCACCCCTCCACTTT. This codes for CASSAPVPGTAIFSPLHF.